This T cell receptor (beta chain) was profiled in a study of regulatory T cells in long-lasting Graves disease. To make TCR beta libraries, researchers used iRepertoire HTBI primers and Arm-PCR of CDR3 regions. TCRdb reanalysed the multiplex PCR reads using MiXCR and keeps one entry per CDR3 protein. This table has roughly 500,000 distinct CDR3 sequences, about 12% appearing once. Regarding time point: newly diagnosed GD, antithyroid drugs for less than 3 months. Preparation of the TCR library used RNA extracted from PBMCs. In its sample, this clonotype was seen many times. Its antigen remains unidentified. Study-wide results and caveats: Few sampled subjects may have lowered accuracy.

These sequences were also reported in another study, on T cells in Graves' hyperthyroidism and ophthalmopathy. This second study notes: The primer set for the first-round RT-PCR of the TCR CDR3 was HTBI. Most clonotypes expanded in thyroid above 0.001 were likewise present in blood.

The sequence was collected from a woman aged 30 to 39 with Graves disease. The sample was peripheral blood mononuclear cells (PBMCs), taken at new diagnosis, from a patient treated with antithyroid drugs.

CDR3 region: CASRTGLRELFF. The CDR3 DNA reads as TGTGCCAGCAGGACAGGACTCCGGGAGCTGTTTTTT. The chain uses TRBV6-1 and TRBJ2-2; weak D call: TRBD1 (6 bases). This CDR3 has 12 residues. V lost 6 bases to trimming and J lost 9 bases, with 11 bases between them. CDR1 MNHNS and CDR2 SASEGT come from the germline V gene.